This T cell receptor beta chain was obtained from a study of regulatory dendritic cells for organ transplantation. Study outcomes and limitations: Of resting T cell subsets, memory CD8+ had the most alloreactive clonotypes.

Worth noting for this clone: What it binds is unknown.

The CDR3 has 14 amino acids. The germline V gene encodes CDR1 SQVTM and CDR2 ANQGSEA. The data were produced by immunoSEQ multiplex PCR, yet TCRdb's version contains in-frame clones alone and is incomplete. Of around 20,000 clones listed, approximately 83% are singletons. Sorted subsets were CFSE-labeled and cultured less than six days with allogeneic dendritic cells. Specimen: naive CD4+ T cells from blood cultured with regulatory dendritic cells. Subset defined: CD45RA+ naive T cells. The source is a human donor in good health. V gene TRBV29-1 combines with J gene TRBJ2-5; 8 bases line up with TRBD2. The J call may be incorrect, as the DNA end agrees better with TRBJ2-7. CDR3 sequence: CSAMTAGVIHEQYF. The CDR3, as DNA: TGCAGCGCCATGACAGCGGGAGTAATCCACGAGCAGTACTTC.